This T cell receptor (beta chain) was recorded in a study of T cell changes during pregnancy in multiple sclerosis. Some clones are missing from TCRdb's copy, which holds only in-frame ones; the method was immunoSEQ multiplex PCR. Altogether around 57,000 clones are present, 90% being singletons, with the ten largest covering over 5%. The TCR originated in a female donor in good health, enrolled as a control in a pregnancy study. The sample consisted of peripheral blood, taken in the third trimester of pregnancy.

The CDR3 sequence is CATHSSRGRGYTF. The DNA of the CDR3 is TGTGCCACCCACTCCTCCAGGGGACGGGGCTACACCTTC. The chain employs TRBV19 and TRBJ1-2; TRBD1 is a possible D gene (6 bases). Trimming took off 10 bases at V and 8 bases at J, with 20 bases between the two ends. The CDR3 loop spans 13 amino acids. Per germline, CDR1 LNHDA and CDR2 SQIVND (reference sequence).